This passage covers 25 T cell receptor beta chains from one sample sequenced in a study of cytomegalovirus exposure and HLA in healthy donors. PCR employed 60 Vbeta and 13 Jbeta primers. Repertoires were generated with immunoSEQ multiplex PCR, while TCRdb's copy carries only in-frame clones and drops some. Of around 120,000 clones in the sample, 80% are singletons; the top ten hold about 2.5%. Input material: PBMCs. Receptors originate from a young man in good health and CMV-seronegative.

V gene TRBV27 combines with J gene TRBJ2-2; D remains unclear. V was clipped by 4 bases and J by 2 bases, with 8 bases between them. Germline V gives CDR1 MNHEY, CDR2 SMNVEV (reference sequence). The length of the CDR3 is 14 residues. The DNA for the CDR3 is TGTGCCAGCAGTTCTGGCATAAACACCGGGGAGCTGTTTTTT. Protein product: CASSSGINTGELFF.

J is TRBJ2-1 and V is TRBV6-5; 11 bases are shared with TRBD2. In germline, CDR1 is MNHEY, CDR2 SVGAGI. CDR3 length equals 15 residues. Trimming removed 5 bases from V and 8 bases from J; junction bases left unmatched: 8. The CDR3 protein is CASSPTSGSSDEQFF. CDR3 in DNA: TGTGCCAGCAGTCCTACTAGCGGGAGTAGCGATGAGCAGTTCTTC.

The chain recombines TRBV5-1 with TRBJ2-6; maybe TRBD2 (5 bases). CDR3 length equals 16 residues. Germline CDR1 and CDR2: SGHRS and YFSETQ. V dropped 0 bases and J dropped 0 bases, with 7 bases sitting between them. CDR3 residues: CASSLAGISGANVLTF. The CDR3 region has the DNA TGCGCCAGCAGCTTGGCGGGGATCTCTGGGGCCAACGTCCTGACTTTC.

V and J are TRBV19 and TRBJ2-1; 9 bases align to TRBD1. The junction had 4 bases not matched to a gene; V was cut back by 6 bases and J by 1 base. Per the germline V gene, CDR1 is LNHDA and CDR2 is SQIVND (reference sequence). The CDR3 contains 15 residues. Here the CDR3 reads CASSRTGESYNEQFF. CDR3 DNA sequence: TGTGCCAGTAGCCGGACAGGGGAATCCTACAATGAGCAGTTCTTC.

This clone has a handful of counts. CDR3 nucleotide sequence: TGTGCCAGCAGTGGCGACAGGGTTAAAGGCACCATATATTTT. Its protein product is CASSGDRVKGTIYF. This rearrangement joins TRBV6-6 to TRBJ1-3; 7 bases are shared with TRBD1. CDR1 MNHNY and CDR2 SVGAGI come from the germline V gene (reference sequence). The CDR3 has 14 residues. With 5 bases clipped from V and 9 bases from J, the junction kept 10 bases outside the gene matches.

This chain connects TRBV19 to TRBJ2-7, with 9 nucleotides matching TRBD1. Germline V CDR1 and CDR2: LNHDA, SQIVND (reference sequence). V was pared by 4 bases and J by 1 base, with 2 bases of the junction left unmatched. CDR3 size: 14 residues. The CDR3 region has the DNA TGTGCCAGTAGTACCGGGACAGGGTCCTACGAGCAGTACTTC. Its protein is CASSTGTGSYEQYF.

This clone was counted once. The chain joins TRBV19 to TRBJ2-7; TRBD1 agrees at 9 bases. V lost 8 bases, J lost 4 bases, and 6 bases stayed unmatched. Germline CDR1 is LNHDA and CDR2 is SQIVND (reference sequence). The CDR3 is 13 amino acids. CDR3: CASGLQGAYEQYF. For the CDR3, the DNA is TGTGCCAGTGGGTTACAGGGGGCGTACGAGCAGTACTTC. Filled out from reference TRBV19 and TRBJ2-7, the complete variable domain reads DGGITQSPKYLFRKEGQNVTLSCEQNLNHDAMYWYRQDPGQGLRLIYYSQIVNDFQKGDIAEGYSVSREKKESFPLTVTSAQKNPTAFYLCASGLQGAYEQYFGPGTRLTVT.

This clone was observed a single time. This chain links TRBV28 with TRBJ2-7; 9 nucleotides agree with TRBD1. The germline gives CDR1 MDHEN, CDR2 SYDVKM. The V and J ends lost 3 bases and 3 bases, in that order; junction bases with no gene match: 12. The CDR3 contains 17 residues. CDR3 sequence reads: CASSFEVFRGQGYEQYF. The CDR3 DNA follows: TGTGCCAGCAGTTTTGAGGTCTTTAGGGGACAGGGCTACGAGCAGTACTTC.

The chain joins TRBV5-1 to TRBJ2-3; 7 nucleotides align to TRBD2. J lost 5 bases, V lost 4 bases, and 10 bases had no gene match. The germline CDR1 and CDR2 sequences are SGHRS and YFSETQ. This CDR3 spans 15 amino acids. The CDR3 sequence is CASSEGPQRGDTQYF. In nucleotides, the CDR3 is TGCGCCAGCAGCGAAGGACCCCAGCGGGGAGATACGCAGTATTTT.

This clone was counted once. The rearrangement links TRBV7-9 to TRBJ1-1; D ambiguous. Germline-derived CDR1 and CDR2 are SEHNR and FQNEAQ (reference sequence). The CDR3 spans 14 residues. Trimming removed 5 bases from V and 8 bases from J, with 18 bases in between. This CDR3 is CASSQFSPGTEAFF. The CDR3 DNA follows: TGTGCCAGCAGCCAATTTTCCCCGGGAACCGAAGCTTTCTTT.

The rearrangement joins TRBV2 to TRBJ2-1; no clear D gene. The CDR3 has 16 residues. V lost 7 bases, J lost 1 base, and 17 bases lay in between. CDR1 is SNHLY, CDR2 FYNNEI, per germline. The CDR3 DNA is TGTGCCAGCAAGTTTGTAACGGAGAGGTCCTACAATGAGCAGTTCTTC. This codes for CASKFVTERSYNEQFF.

V gene TRBV28 combines with J gene TRBJ2-1, with 8 bases matching TRBD2. The CDR3 is made up of 15 amino acids. V lost 3 bases and J lost 10; bases outside the gene matches: 11. Germline CDR1 MDHEN, CDR2 SYDVKM. This chain's CDR3 is CASSLGSGGPREQFF. Here the CDR3 DNA reads TGTGCCAGCAGTTTGGGATCGGGAGGGCCTCGGGAGCAGTTCTTC. Complete variable domain (other parts from reference TRBV28 and TRBJ2-1): DVKVTQSSRYLVKRTGEKVFLECVQDMDHENMFWYRQDPGLGLRLIYFSYDVKMKEKGDIPEGYSVSREKKERFSLILESASTNQTSMYLCASSLGSGGPREQFFGPGTRLTVL.

The gene calls are TRBV4-1 and TRBJ2-7, with TRBD1 identical over 11 bases. There are 14 residues in the CDR3. Germline values: CDR1 MGHRA, CDR2 YSYEKL. With V trimmed by 3 bases and J by 6 bases, 4 bases remained unmatched. The CDR3 spells CASSQDRGRREQYF. In nucleotides, the CDR3 is TGCGCCAGCAGCCAGGACAGGGGGCGCCGCGAGCAGTACTTC.

J is TRBJ1-1 and V is TRBV7-9; D is undetermined. This CDR3 is 14 amino acids long. Trimming left V 2 bases short and J 5 bases short, with 12 bases between. Germline values: CDR1 SEHNR, CDR2 FQNEAQ (reference sequence). CDR3 region: CASSLSDARTEAFF. The CDR3 DNA reads as TGTGCCAGCAGCTTAAGTGACGCGAGGACTGAAGCTTTCTTT.

V usage is TRBV7-2 and J usage is TRBJ2-5, with a weak D call TRBD1 (6 bases). Trimming left V 4 bases short and J 1 base short, with 16 bases between. The length of the CDR3 is 16 residues. Germline CDR1 SGHTA, CDR2 FQGNSA. CDR3 coding DNA: TGTGCCAGCAGCTACGCGGCCATAGGGGGCCAAGAGACCCAGTACTTC. This gives the protein CASSYAAIGGQETQYF.

The rearrangement joins TRBV11-3 to TRBJ2-3; D is unresolved. Per germline, CDR1 SGHNT and CDR2 YENEEA. The V end lost 3 bases, the J end lost 0 bases, and 10 bases lay between the germline ends. The CDR3 runs to 15 residues. The CDR3 loop is CASSFVFSSTDTQYF. In DNA, the CDR3 is TGTGCCAGCAGCTTTGTGTTTTCGAGCACAGATACGCAGTATTTT. Together with reference TRBV11-3 and TRBJ2-3, the CDR3 gives the full variable domain: EAGVVQSPRYKIIEKKQPVAFWCNPISGHNTLYWYLQNLGQGPELLIRYENEEAVDDSQLPKDRFSAERLKGVDSTLKIQPAELGDSAVYLCASSFVFSSTDTQYFGPGTRLTVL.

The rearrangement joins TRBV9 to TRBJ2-7; 8 bases match TRBD1. The trim removed 0 bases at V and 5 bases at J, leaving 4 bases unmatched. Germline assignment: CDR1 SGDLS and CDR2 YYNGEE. The CDR3 contains 14 residues. This CDR3 is CASSVDGQGDEQYF. The CDR3 DNA reads as TGTGCCAGCAGCGTAGACGGACAGGGCGACGAGCAGTACTTC. Combining the CDR3 with reference TRBV9 and TRBJ2-7 gives the whole variable domain DSGVTQTPKHLITATGQRVTLRCSPRSGDLSVYWYQQSLDQGLQFLIQYYNGEERAKGNILERFSAQQFPDLHSELNLSSLELGDSALYFCASSVDGQGDEQYFGPGTRLTVT.

CDR3 sequence (DNA): TGTGCCAGCAGCCCCGAGCAACGGAGCTCTGGAAACACCATATATTTT. Its protein product is CASSPEQRSSGNTIYF. The V gene is TRBV7-2, the J gene TRBJ1-3; the D is unclear. The germline V gene has CDR1 SGHTA and CDR2 FQGNSA. This CDR3 has 16 residues. The ends were cut back, 5 bases at V and 0 bases at J, with 14 bases in the middle.

This clone was seen more than once but under ten times. V and J are TRBV19 and TRBJ1-1; D is perhaps TRBD1 (6 bases). In germline, CDR1 is LNHDA, CDR2 SQIVND (reference sequence). V was trimmed by 6 bases and J by 1 base, leaving 15 bases between them. This CDR3 region has 15 residues. CDR3 loop: CASSNTDRTNTEAFF. The DNA of the CDR3 is TGTGCCAGTAGCAATACCGACAGGACGAACACTGAAGCTTTCTTT.

The V and J genes are TRBV19 and TRBJ2-7; perhaps TRBD2 as D (7 bases). The CDR3 is 17 amino acids. Germline V gene data show CDR1 as LNHDA and CDR2 as SQIVND (reference sequence). V dropped 1 base and J dropped 2 bases, with 18 bases sitting between them. The CDR3 reads CASSIASGGPLPYEQYF. The CDR3 region has the DNA TGTGCCAGTAGTATAGCCTCCGGGGGGCCCCTCCCCTACGAGCAGTACTTC. The full variable domain, rest sourced from reference TRBV19 and TRBJ2-7, is DGGITQSPKYLFRKEGQNVTLSCEQNLNHDAMYWYRQDPGQGLRLIYYSQIVNDFQKGDIAEGYSVSREKKESFPLTVTSAQKNPTAFYLCASSIASGGPLPYEQYFGPGTRLTVT.

The V gene is TRBV10-1, the J gene TRBJ2-2; possible D gene TRBD1, 6 bases. CDR1 WNHNN and CDR2 SYGVQD come from the germline V gene (reference sequence). V lost 0 bases to trimming and J lost 5 bases, with 13 bases between them. The CDR3 has 16 amino acids. CDR3 DNA sequence: TGCGCCAGCAGTGAGTCTGGCAGGGGAGAAACCGGGGAGCTGTTTTTT. Its protein is CASSESGRGETGELFF.

The chain couples TRBV10-1 to TRBJ2-7; 8 bases align to TRBD2. The ends lost 0 bases at V and 7 bases at J; junction bases unmatched: 8. CDR1 is WNHNN and CDR2 is SYGVQD in the germline V gene (reference sequence). The CDR3 consists of 15 residues. This CDR3 is CASSESSGRAGEQYF. In DNA form, the CDR3 reads TGCGCCAGCAGTGAGTCTTCCGGGAGGGCGGGAGAGCAGTACTTC.

This sequence joins TRBV7-3 and TRBJ2-5, with TRBD2 matching 7 bases. This CDR3 region has 15 residues. Germline trimming cut 6 bases from V and 1 base from J; bases unmatched to any gene: 8. Germline V gene data show CDR1 as SGHTA and CDR2 as FQGTGA. As DNA, the CDR3 is TGTGCCAGCAGTAGGGGAGGGAGACCCCAAGAGACCCAGTACTTC. Protein sequence: CASSRGGRPQETQYF.

The chain couples TRBV10-3 to TRBJ2-3; 7 bases fit TRBD1. Germline CDR1 and CDR2: ENHRY and SYGVKD. CDR3 length equals 14 residues. With 10 bases clipped from V and 0 bases from J, the junction kept 7 bases outside the gene matches. The CDR3 is CATGTDRSTDTQYF. CDR3 bases: TGTGCCACCGGGACAGATCGTAGCACAGATACGCAGTATTTT.

The rearrangement joins TRBV28 to TRBJ1-1; TRBD1 aligns across 7 bases. The junction had 7 bases not matched to a gene; V was cut back by 6 bases and J by 6 bases. The CDR3 is made up of 13 amino acids. Per germline, CDR1 MDHEN and CDR2 SYDVKM. The CDR3 region is CASSLGTASEAFF. CDR3 DNA sequence: TGTGCCAGCAGCCTCGGGACAGCGTCTGAAGCTTTCTTT.